What follows is one T cell receptor beta chain and its context. This specimen belongs to a study of graft-versus-host responses after intestinal transplantation. On the study more broadly: Anti-thymocyte globulin was used for induction in all recipients, who then took tacrolimus and steroids for approximately three years.

The CDR3 is 17 amino acids. Germline loops: CDR1 SGHRS, CDR2 YFSETQ. The V segment lost 5 bases and the J segment 7 bases; nucleotides outside the gene matches: 17. Sequencing used immunoSEQ multiplex PCR; TCRdb keeps in-frame clones, though not all of them. The sample contains approximately 13,000 clones, roughly 93% of which appear only once. The J gene is TRBJ1-2, the V gene TRBV5-1; 10 bases agree with TRBD1. The sequences come from PBMCs, collected around 1,000 days after intestinal transplantation. This clonotype originated in a human patient who received an intestinal transplant, so some T cells may come from the graft donor. CDR3 region: CASRPKDRDRGPVGYTF. The CDR3 nucleotides read TGCGCCAGCAGACCCAAGGACCGGGACAGGGGTCCGGTTGGCTACACCTTC.